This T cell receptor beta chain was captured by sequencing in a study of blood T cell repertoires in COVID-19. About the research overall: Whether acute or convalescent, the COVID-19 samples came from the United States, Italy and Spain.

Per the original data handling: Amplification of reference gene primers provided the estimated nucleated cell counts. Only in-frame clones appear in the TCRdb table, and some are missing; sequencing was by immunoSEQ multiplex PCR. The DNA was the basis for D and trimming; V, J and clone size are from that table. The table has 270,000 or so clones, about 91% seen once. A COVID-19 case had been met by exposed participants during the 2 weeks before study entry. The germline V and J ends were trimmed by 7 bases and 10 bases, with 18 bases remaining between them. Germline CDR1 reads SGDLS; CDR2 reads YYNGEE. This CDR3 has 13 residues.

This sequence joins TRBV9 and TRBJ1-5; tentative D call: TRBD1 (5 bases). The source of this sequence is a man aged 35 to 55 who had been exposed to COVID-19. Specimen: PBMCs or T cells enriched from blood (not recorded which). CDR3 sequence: CASAGKGYIPQHF. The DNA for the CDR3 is TGTGCCAGCGCGGGAAAGGGGTATATACCCCAGCATTTT. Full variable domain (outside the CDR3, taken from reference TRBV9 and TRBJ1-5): DSGVTQTPKHLITATGQRVTLRCSPRSGDLSVYWYQQSLDQGLQFLIQYYNGEERAKGNILERFSAQQFPDLHSELNLSSLELGDSALYFCASAGKGYIPQHFGDGTRLSIL.